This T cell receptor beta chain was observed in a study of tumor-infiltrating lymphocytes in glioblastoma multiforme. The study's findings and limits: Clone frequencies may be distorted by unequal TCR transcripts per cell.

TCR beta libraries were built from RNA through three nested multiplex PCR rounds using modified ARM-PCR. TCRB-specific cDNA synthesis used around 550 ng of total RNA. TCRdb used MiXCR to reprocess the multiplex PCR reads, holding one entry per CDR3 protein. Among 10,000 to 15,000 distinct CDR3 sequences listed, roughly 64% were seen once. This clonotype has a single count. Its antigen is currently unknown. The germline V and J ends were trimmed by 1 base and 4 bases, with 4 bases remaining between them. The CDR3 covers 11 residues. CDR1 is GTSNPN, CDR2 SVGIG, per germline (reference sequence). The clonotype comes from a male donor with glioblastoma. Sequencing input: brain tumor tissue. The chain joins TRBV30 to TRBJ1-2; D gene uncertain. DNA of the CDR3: TGTGCCTGGAGTGCACGCTATGGCTACACCTTC. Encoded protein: CAWSARYGYTF.